This T cell receptor (beta chain) was sequenced during a study of blood T cell repertoires in COVID-19. Study summary: The cDNA or gDNA used as material had been derived from T cells, B-cell-depleted T cells, or PBMCs.

Data came from immunoSEQ multiplex PCR; TCRdb stores just in-frame clones and leaves some out. This sample has about 120,000 clones, with almost 85% found just once. Sequences were obtained from peripheral blood. The TCR comes from a man aged 65-85 years with active or convalescent COVID-19.

The CDR3 loop is CASRGARGSEQYF. The DNA of the CDR3 is TGTGCCAGCCGGGGAGCCAGGGGAAGCGAGCAGTACTTC. The chain uses TRBV12-3 or TRBV12-4 and TRBJ2-7; tentative D call: TRBD1 (6 bases). The length of the CDR3 is 13 residues. The germline V and J ends were trimmed by 8 bases and 6 bases, with 17 bases remaining between them.